This T cell receptor beta chain came from a study of T cell repertoires in cytomegalovirus infection. This CDR3 spans 15 amino acids. The germline gives CDR1 SGHAT, CDR2 FQNNGV. With 5 bases clipped from V and 3 bases from J, the junction kept 8 bases outside the gene matches. Each CDR3 protein gets one entry after TCRdb re-called the reads with MiXCR. This table has around 300,000 distinct CDR3 sequences, under 30% appearing once. The receptor comes from a human donor in good health (CMV status not recorded). Some clones in this sample may be carry-over from other donors' samples. The chain is built from TRBV11-2 and TRBJ2-7, with 9 bases identical to TRBD2. Sample: PBMCs. The CDR3 protein is CASSPGVAGDYEQYF. CDR3 in DNA: TGTGCCAGCAGCCCCGGGGTAGCGGGGGACTACGAGCAGTACTTC.